These 19 T cell receptor beta chains share one sample of origin, sequenced in a study of CD8 T cells in Susac syndrome. RNA was extracted with the RNeasy kit, and a quantity of about 0.45 to 1 ug was reverse transcribed using random hexamers. Using its own MiXCR run on the immunoSEQ multiplex PCR reads, TCRdb lists one record per CDR3 protein. Of hundreds of thousands of distinct CDR3 sequences listed, 94% are singletons. Input material: CD4+ T cells from PBMCs. The origin of the receptors is a human donor with Susac syndrome.

The chain couples TRBV6-1 to TRBJ2-2, with D possibly being TRBD1 or TRBD2 (5 bases each). This CDR3 spans 16 amino acids. CDR1 and CDR2 from the germline V gene are MNHNS and SASEGT. The V gene lost 6 bases and the J gene lost 0 bases, with 14 bases spanning the gap. The CDR3 nucleotides read TGTGCCAGCAGACCACCGGGACGTGCGAACACCGGGGAGCTGTTTTTT. This translates into CASRPPGRANTGELFF.

This sequence joins TRBV3-1 and TRBJ2-5; no reliable D call. Between the trimmed V and J ends, which lost 0 bases and 7 bases, there was a span of 21 bases. The germline V gene encodes CDR1 LGHDT and CDR2 YNNKEL (reference sequence). There are 17 residues in the CDR3. Written as DNA, the CDR3 is TGTGCCAGCAGCCAAGAAACAGCTGGTCAATCTCTGGGGACCCAGTACTTC. Translation gives CASSQETAGQSLGTQYF.

A single count supports this clonotype. V and J are TRBV12-3 or TRBV12-4 and TRBJ2-1; no firm D call. The CDR3 contains 14 residues. Trimming stripped 4 bases from V and 7 bases from J, with 14 bases between. The CDR3 protein is CASSWFSGGNEQFF. The CDR3 DNA sequence: TGTGCCAGCAGTTGGTTCTCTGGCGGTAATGAGCAGTTCTTC.

This clonotype occurred once. The chain joins TRBV27 to TRBJ2-2; TRBD1 agrees at 8 bases. Germline trimming cut 6 bases from V and 3 bases from J; bases unmatched to any gene: 9. Germline CDR1 MNHEY, CDR2 SMNVEV (reference sequence). The CDR3 extends over 16 amino acids. The CDR3 sequence is CASSLNRGLDTGELFF. In DNA form, the CDR3 reads TGTGCCAGCAGCTTGAACAGGGGGTTGGACACCGGGGAGCTGTTTTTT.

This chain links TRBV2 with TRBJ1-2; a possible D gene is TRBD1 (6 bases). The CDR3 covers 14 residues. Germline CDR1 SNHLY, CDR2 FYNNEI. V was shortened by 2 bases and J by 3 bases, with 10 bases between the two germline ends. CDR3 sequence reads: CASSELGGDYGYTF. CDR3 in DNA: TGTGCCAGCAGTGAACTGGGGGGCGACTATGGCTACACCTTC. Drawing the rest from reference TRBV2 and TRBJ1-2, the complete variable domain is EPEVTQTPSHQVTQMGQEVILRCVPISNHLYFYWYRQILGQKVEFLVSFYNNEISEKSEIFDDQFSVERPDGSNFTLKIRSTKLEDSAMYFCASSELGGDYGYTFGSGTRLTVV.

This chain joins TRBV27 and TRBJ1-4, with TRBD1 matching 7 bases. CDR3 length: 17 amino acids. Germline CDR1 reads MNHEY; CDR2 reads SMNVEV (reference sequence). V shed 6 bases, J shed 0 bases, and the junction held 10 bases outside the gene matches. The CDR3 reads CASRRQGTSATNEKLFF. The DNA for the CDR3 is TGTGCCAGCAGGCGACAGGGAACCTCGGCAACTAATGAAAAACTGTTTTTT.

This chain links TRBV3-1 with TRBJ1-1; 7 nucleotides line up with TRBD1. The CDR3 covers 14 residues. Germline V gene lookup returns CDR1 LGHDT and CDR2 YNNKEL (reference sequence). Losses at the gene ends were 5 bases for V and 4 bases for J; bases not matched to a gene: 7. CDR3 protein: CASSFETGRTEAFF. CDR3 DNA: TGTGCCAGCAGCTTTGAGACAGGGCGCACTGAAGCTTTCTTT.

The chain carries TRBV24-1 and TRBJ2-2; D not resolved. The V end lost 2 bases, the J end lost 1 base, and 13 bases lay between the germline ends. CDR3 size: 17 residues. The germline CDR1 and CDR2 sequences are KGHDR and SFDVKD. The CDR3 DNA reads as TGTGCCACCAGTGATTCACTGCGGCACGAGAACACCGGGGAGCTGTTTTTT. It specifies CATSDSLRHENTGELFF.

The chain is built from TRBV9 and TRBJ1-4; a weak D match, TRBD1 (5 bases). Trimming took off 0 bases at V and 3 bases at J, with 12 bases between the two ends. The CDR3 sequence is 16 residues long. Germline loops: CDR1 SGDLS, CDR2 YYNGEE. The CDR3, as DNA: TGTGCCAGCAGCGTAGGGTCAAGCAGGGCTAATGAAAAACTGTTTTTT. Translation gives CASSVGSSRANEKLFF.

The chain uses TRBV6-5 and TRBJ1-1, with no clear D. V was cut by 7 bases and J by 0 bases, with 15 bases left in between. The length of the CDR3 is 15 residues. CDR1 and CDR2 from the germline V gene are MNHEY and SVGAGI. In DNA, the CDR3 is TGTGCCAGCAACCCCCGCAGGAGGGTGAACACTGAAGCTTTCTTT. Translating gives CASNPRRRVNTEAFF.

The chain recombines TRBV5-1 with TRBJ1-5; no clear D. The germline CDR1 and CDR2 sequences are SGHRS and YFSETQ. V shed 0 bases and J shed 0 bases, with 7 bases lying between them. This CDR3 is 15 amino acids long. The CDR3 bases are TGCGCCAGCAGCTTGGGGGGAATTAGCAATCAGCCCCAGCATTTT. The encoded protein is CASSLGGISNQPQHF.

The CDR3 bases are TGCAGCGCCGGGGGTCAGGGGGGCGAGCAGTACTTC. This encodes CSAGGQGGEQYF. The chain carries TRBV29-1 and TRBJ2-7; weak D call: TRBD1 (7 bases). Germline V lookup: CDR1 SQVTM, CDR2 ANQGSEA. The CDR3 contains 12 residues. V was shortened by 7 bases and J by 6 bases, with 16 bases between the two germline ends.

The rearrangement links TRBV20-1 to TRBJ2-1; D is uncertain. Germline V gene data show CDR1 as DFQATT and CDR2 as SNEGSKA (reference sequence). Deletions cut 8 bases from V and 0 bases from J, with 11 bases between. The CDR3 extends over 13 amino acids. The CDR3 loop is CSLGAPSYNEQFF. The CDR3 nucleotides read TGCAGTCTCGGAGCTCCCTCCTACAATGAGCAGTTCTTC.

V usage is TRBV5-1 and J usage is TRBJ2-6; D is possibly TRBD1 (5 bases). Germline lookup yields CDR1 SGHRS and CDR2 YFSETQ. Between the trimmed V and J ends, which lost 3 bases and 0 bases, there was a span of 10 bases. This CDR3 is 16 amino acids long. CDR3 protein: CASSSVRGSGANVLTF. The DNA for the CDR3 is TGCGCCAGCAGCTCAGTAAGGGGCTCTGGGGCCAACGTCCTGACTTTC.

V is TRBV20-1 and J is TRBJ2-3; 11 bases line up with TRBD2. CDR1 and CDR2 (germline): DFQATT, SNEGSKA (reference sequence). This CDR3 spans 17 amino acids. The trim removed 5 bases at V and 4 bases at J, leaving 14 bases unmatched. CDR3 residues: CSAHRQTSGAEPDTQYF. The DNA of the CDR3 is TGCAGTGCTCACCGCCAGACTAGCGGGGCCGAACCAGATACGCAGTATTTT.

This chain links TRBV6-5 with TRBJ1-1; D remains unclear. The V gene's germline CDR1 is MNHEY and CDR2 SVGAGI. Trimming shortened V by 2 bases and J by 6 bases, and 10 bases separated the two germline ends. CDR3 length: 13 residues. The CDR3 DNA is TGTGCCAGCAGTTACCCGTCTCGCTCTGAAGCTTTCTTT. Residues: CASSYPSRSEAFF.

The chain links TRBV4-3 to TRBJ1-1; 11 bases are a match to TRBD1. The length of the CDR3 is 19 residues. The V and J ends lost 3 bases and 1 base, in that order; junction bases with no gene match: 13. The germline V gene has CDR1 LGHNA and CDR2 YSLEER. In DNA form, the CDR3 reads TGCGCCAGCAGCCAGGCGGACAGGGGGCGGATTGAGACGAACACTGAAGCTTTCTTT. Translation gives CASSQADRGRIETNTEAFF.

The chain recombines TRBV12-3 or TRBV12-4 with TRBJ1-4; D is unresolved. CDR3 length: 16 amino acids. Deletions cut 4 bases from V and 0 bases from J, with 12 bases between. The CDR3: CASSYVATTTNEKLFF. CDR3 in DNA: TGTGCCAGCAGTTATGTAGCGACTACAACTAATGAAAAACTGTTTTTT.

This clonotype was counted between two and nine times. The rearrangement joins TRBV7-3 to TRBJ2-3; 13 nucleotides agree with TRBD2. The CDR3 is made up of 16 amino acids. Trimming at V came to 6 bases and at J to 1 base, leaving 4 bases not matched to a gene. Germline lookup yields CDR1 SGHTA and CDR2 FQGTGA. As DNA, the CDR3 is TGTGCCAGCAGTTTAGGACTAGCGGGGGGCACAGATACGCAGTATTTT. It is translated as CASSLGLAGGTDTQYF.